The present entry profiles one T cell receptor beta chain with its context. This clone was counted only a few times. The specificity of this receptor is unknown. Base qualities are not provided; no much larger clone lies one nucleotide away. The protocol used for the library was the immunoSEQ multiplex PCR assay. For TCR sequencing, RNA was extracted from every sample and reverse transcribed into cDNA to serve as template. First-strand cDNA was synthesized with SuperScript III using a 2:1 mix of oligo-dT and random hexamers. Amplification bias was assessed with a synthetic immune receptor repertoire, and residual bias was removed computationally. As for the original processing: After raw reads were preprocessed to remove errors, the CDR3 was defined following IMGT conventions as running from the conserved cysteine to phenylalanine. To get clonality, Shannon entropy was normalized by log2 of the number of productive unique TCRs and the result was subtracted from 1. Whether each scalp clone was CD4 or CD8 was inferred by checking scalp TCRbeta sequences against the CD4 and CD8 repertoires from sorted blood. TCRdb retrieved this table from immuneACCESS and kept in-frame rearrangements only. Not all clones are present; in checked studies, unresolved V genes account for under half, and no reason is known for the remainder. V, J and clone size are taken as reported in that table, and D and trimming were inferred from the DNA itself. This sample lists about 30,000 clones; approximately 60% were detected once. The ten largest clones take up roughly 18% of the sample.

This sample was taken from a study of CD8+ T cells in alopecia areata (dated by TCRdb to between 2017 and 2018). Turning to the overall study: To study T cell clonal expansion in alopecia areata, the researchers applied high-throughput TCRbeta sequencing to both the C3H/HeJ mouse model and human patients. Scalp tissue and sorted CD4+ and CD8+ peripheral blood T cells from patchy and totalis/universalis alopecia areata patients and from healthy controls were covered by human TCRbeta sequencing. Scalp clonality was compared across normal scalp (n=4), patchy alopecia areata scalp (n=8), and alopecia totalis/universalis scalp (n=8). RNA was extracted with the PAXgene miRNA kit for fixed scalp, the miRNeasy kit for PBMCs, and the RNeasy kit for mouse skin. TCRbeta CDR3 regions were amplified by immunoSEQ multiplex PCR using 35 Vbeta forward and 13 Jbeta reverse primers.

What the authors observed across the whole study: Compared with mice, TCR sequences shared between patients were less clear, possibly partly because of HLA diversity across the patient population. Unlike mouse skin, which is dominated by gammadelta T cells, normal human skin has resident alphabeta T cells that are also sequenced, and this complicates analysis of the scalp TCR repertoire. Lesional scalp, especially in alopecia totalis/universalis, showed higher clonality and more expanded CD8+ clones than normal scalp, suggesting antigenic drive.

Lesional scalp punch biopsies and peripheral blood were collected from alopecia areata patients. PBMCs were separated by density centrifugation and stained for CD3, CD4 and CD8, after which CD4+ and CD8+ T cells were sorted on a FACSAria. As part of a multicenter biomarker study, untreated alopecia areata patients were recruited. Blood CD8+ T cells from a handful of biomarker-study patients were further sorted into NKG2D-low and NKG2D-high fractions. This receptor was identified in a human donor with alopecia areata. The sequenced sample was NKG2D-high CD8+ T cells sorted from blood. Sample cell subset or site, as interpreted from the label and publication: sorted CD8+ NKG2D-high blood T cells.

The CDR3 protein is CASSETGLGDQPQHF. The bases are TGTGCCAGCAGTGAAACAGGGTTGGGTGATCAGCCCCAGCATTTT. Recombination linked TRBV25-1 to TRBJ1-5; the D segment could be TRBD1, given 6 matching bases. V gives up 2 bases and J gives up 5 bases, and the segment between their germline ends measures 13 bases. CDR1 and CDR2, looked up from the germline V gene, are MGHDK and SYGVNS. The cysteine opens and the phenylalanine closes a CDR3 of 15 amino acids. The entry retains the CDR3 DNA only, 45 bases that are in frame from base 1.